This TCR beta chain originates from a study of OX40 agonist ivuxolimab in advanced cancers. Patients were excluded for autoimmune disease history or systemic immunosuppression. Turning to this clone: Its antigen is not known.

The table came from immunoSEQ multiplex PCR; TCRdb's copy has only in-frame clones and leaves some out. The data contain some 91,000 clones, 87% of them singletons. Study-wide findings and caveats: Relative to CD4+, CD8+ T cells held more expanded clones on average. Some patients without response likewise showed low normalized clonal expansion. At 0.1 to 3.0 mg/kg, CD4+ and CD8+ blood T cells expanded clonally by week 6.

Material: CD4+ or CD8+ T cells sorted from blood, obtained in a trial of the OX40 agonist ivuxolimab. The sequence derives from an adult with an advanced solid tumor such as melanoma, head and neck, liver or kidney cancer.

The CDR3 DNA reads TGTGCCAGCAGTTTATCGGCCAGCGCGGGCTCCTACAATGAGCAGTTCTTC. Protein sequence: CASSLSASAGSYNEQFF. The chain links TRBV27 to TRBJ2-1, with D perhaps matching TRBD2 (5 bases). Trimming shortened V by 0 bases and J by 0 bases, and 12 bases separated the two germline ends. The CDR3 extends over 17 amino acids. Germline-derived CDR1 and CDR2 are MNHEY and SMNVEV (reference sequence).